There are a few counts of the clone carrying this T cell receptor (beta chain). The antigen remains unidentified. This specimen belongs to a study of T cells in Graves' hyperthyroidism and ophthalmopathy. Overall study findings and caveats: Most clonotypes expanded in thyroid above 0.001 were likewise present in blood.

It was RNA transcripts that yielded the amplified TCR beta CDR3 regions. A first-round RT-PCR of the TCR CDR3 used the HTBI primer set. TCRdb analysed the multiplex PCR reads with MiXCR anew, one entry per CDR3 protein. The sample holds about 480,000 distinct CDR3 sequences, approximately 15% seen once. The CDR3 length is 22 residues. Germline lookup yields CDR1 MNHEY and CDR2 SVGEGT. V dropped 2 bases and J dropped 1; count of bases not matched to a gene: 22. Sequencing used blood. The genes are TRBV6-2 or TRBV6-3 and TRBJ2-3; TRBD2 aligns across 9 bases. This receptor was identified in a woman younger than 30 with Graves' hyperthyroidism. CDR3 bases: TGTGCCAGCAGTTACGACGACCCCGGGTATAGCGGGAGCAGCTTAGGCACAGATACGCAGTATTTT. Amino acids: CASSYDDPGYSGSSLGTDTQYF.